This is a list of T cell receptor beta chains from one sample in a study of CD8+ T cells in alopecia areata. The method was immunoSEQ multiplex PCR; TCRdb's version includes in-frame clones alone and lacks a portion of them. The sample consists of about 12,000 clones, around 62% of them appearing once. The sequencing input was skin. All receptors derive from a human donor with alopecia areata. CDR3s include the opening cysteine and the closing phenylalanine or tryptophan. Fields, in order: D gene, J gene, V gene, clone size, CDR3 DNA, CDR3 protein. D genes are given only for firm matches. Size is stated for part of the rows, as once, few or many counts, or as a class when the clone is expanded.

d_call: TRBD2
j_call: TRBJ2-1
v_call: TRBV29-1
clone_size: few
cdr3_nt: TGCAGCCGATCAGCGGGGGGGGATTACAATGAGCAGTTCTTC
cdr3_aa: CSRSAGGDYNEQFF

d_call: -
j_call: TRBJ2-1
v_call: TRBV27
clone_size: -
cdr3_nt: TGTGCCAGCAGTCCCCTCACGAGGGGGGGAAACAATGAGCAGTTCTTC
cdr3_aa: CASSPLTRGGNNEQFF

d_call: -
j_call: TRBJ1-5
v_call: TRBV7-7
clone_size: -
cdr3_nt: TGTGCTAGCAGCCTAAGCGACAATCAGCCCCAGCATTTT
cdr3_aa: CASSLSDNQPQHF

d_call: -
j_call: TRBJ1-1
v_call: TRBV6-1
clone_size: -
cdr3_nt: TGTGCCAGCAGTGAAGCAGAGAGGGAAAAAGCTTTCTTT
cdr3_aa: CASSEAEREKAFF

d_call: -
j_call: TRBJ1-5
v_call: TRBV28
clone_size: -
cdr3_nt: TGTGCCAGCAGTTCCCATCTTTCGGGGGGTACTAATAGCAATCAGCCCCAGCATTTT
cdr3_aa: CASSSHLSGGTNSNQPQHF

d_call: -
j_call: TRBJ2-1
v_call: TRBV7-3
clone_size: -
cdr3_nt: TGTGCCAGCAGCTTAGTGGGGGGCGCGACCTATGAGCAGTTCTTC
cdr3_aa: CASSLVGGATYEQFF

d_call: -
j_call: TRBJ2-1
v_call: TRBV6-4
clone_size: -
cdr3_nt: TGTGCCAGCAGTGACTCGAACAGATACAATGAGCAGTTCTTC
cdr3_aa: CASSDSNRYNEQFF

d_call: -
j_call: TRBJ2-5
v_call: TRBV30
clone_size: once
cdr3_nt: TGTGCCTGGAGTGTAGGACAGTACCAAGAGACCCAGTACTTC
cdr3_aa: CAWSVGQYQETQYF

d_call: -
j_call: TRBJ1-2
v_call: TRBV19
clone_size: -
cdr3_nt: TGTGCCAGTAGTATCGGCCTAAGTTATGGCTACACCTTC
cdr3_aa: CASSIGLSYGYTF

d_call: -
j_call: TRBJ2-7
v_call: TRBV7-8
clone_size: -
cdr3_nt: TGTGCCAGCACCGGACTTTCTCCCACCTACGAGCAGTACTTC
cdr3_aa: CASTGLSPTYEQYF

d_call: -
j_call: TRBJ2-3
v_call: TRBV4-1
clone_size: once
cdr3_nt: TGCGCCAGCAGCCAGTTAGACCTCTTTTACACAGATACGCAGTATTTT
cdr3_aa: CASSQLDLFYTDTQYF

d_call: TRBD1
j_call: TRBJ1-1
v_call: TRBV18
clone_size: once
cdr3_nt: TGTGCCAGCTCACCAAACAGGGGGTTTAGGTACACTGAAGCTTTCTTT
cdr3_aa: CASSPNRGFRYTEAFF

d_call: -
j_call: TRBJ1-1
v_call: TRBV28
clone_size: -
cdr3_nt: TGTGCCAGCAGCTCACCCTACACCTCCGGGGCGGACACTGAAGCTTTCTTT
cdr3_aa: CASSSPYTSGADTEAFF

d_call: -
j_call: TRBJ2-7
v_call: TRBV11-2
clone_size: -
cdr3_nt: TGTGCCAGCAGCTTATTGGGGGGCGGCGAGCAGTGCTTC
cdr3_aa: CASSLLGGGEQCF

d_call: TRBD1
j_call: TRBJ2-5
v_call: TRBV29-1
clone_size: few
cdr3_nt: TGCAGCGCTCGGGACAGGGTGATGGAGACCCAGTACTTC
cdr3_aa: CSARDRVMETQYF

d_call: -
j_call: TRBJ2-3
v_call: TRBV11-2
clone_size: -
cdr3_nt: TGTGCCAGCAGCTTAGTAGGGGGGGCAATAGATACGCAGTATTTT
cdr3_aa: CASSLVGGAIDTQYF

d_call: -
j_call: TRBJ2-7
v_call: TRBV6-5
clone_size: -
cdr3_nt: TGTGCCAGCAGTTACAGGAGGGCCCACGAGCAGTACTTC
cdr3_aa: CASSYRRAHEQYF

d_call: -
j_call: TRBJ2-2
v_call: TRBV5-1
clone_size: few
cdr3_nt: TGCGCCAGCAGCTTGGCAGGGGACACCGGGGAGCTGTTTTTT
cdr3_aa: CASSLAGDTGELFF

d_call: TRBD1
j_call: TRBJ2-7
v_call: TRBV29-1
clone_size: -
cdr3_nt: TGCAGCCCAATTGACGGGACAGTCTACGAGCAGTACTTC
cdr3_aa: CSPIDGTVYEQYF

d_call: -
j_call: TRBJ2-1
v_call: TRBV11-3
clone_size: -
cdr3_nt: TGTGCCAGCGCTGAGCGAGGGAGCTCCTACAATGAGCAGTTCTTC
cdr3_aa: CASAERGSSYNEQFF